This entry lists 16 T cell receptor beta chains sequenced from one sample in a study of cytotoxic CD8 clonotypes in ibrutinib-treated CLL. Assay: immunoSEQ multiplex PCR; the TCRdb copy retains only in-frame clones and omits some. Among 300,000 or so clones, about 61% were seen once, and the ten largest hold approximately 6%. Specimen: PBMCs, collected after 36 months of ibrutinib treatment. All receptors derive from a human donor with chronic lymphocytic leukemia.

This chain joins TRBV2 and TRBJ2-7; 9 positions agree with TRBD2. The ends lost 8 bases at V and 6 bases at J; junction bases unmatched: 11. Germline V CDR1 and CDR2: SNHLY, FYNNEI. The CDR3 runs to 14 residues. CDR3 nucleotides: TGTGCCAGCCCGACCCTAGCGGGACAAACCGAGCAGTACTTC. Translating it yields CASPTLAGQTEQYF.

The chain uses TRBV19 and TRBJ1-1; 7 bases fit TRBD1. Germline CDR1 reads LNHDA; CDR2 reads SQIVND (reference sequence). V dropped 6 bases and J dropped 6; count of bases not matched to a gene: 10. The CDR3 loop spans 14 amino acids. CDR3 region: CASSPATGTSEAFF. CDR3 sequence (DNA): TGTGCCAGTAGCCCAGCGACAGGGACATCTGAAGCTTTCTTT.

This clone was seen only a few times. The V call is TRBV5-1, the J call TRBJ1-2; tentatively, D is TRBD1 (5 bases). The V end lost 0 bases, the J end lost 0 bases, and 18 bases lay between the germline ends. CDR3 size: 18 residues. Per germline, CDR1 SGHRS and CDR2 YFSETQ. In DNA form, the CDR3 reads TGCGCCAGCAGCTTGGACCCCACCGGTGAAGGGGCTAACTATGGCTACACCTTC. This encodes CASSLDPTGEGANYGYTF.

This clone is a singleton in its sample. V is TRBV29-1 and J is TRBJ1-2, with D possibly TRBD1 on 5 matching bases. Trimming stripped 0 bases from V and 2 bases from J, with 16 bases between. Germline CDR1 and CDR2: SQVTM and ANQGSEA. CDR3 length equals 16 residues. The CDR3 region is CSVEDRANRDNYGYTF. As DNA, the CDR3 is TGCAGCGTTGAAGATCGGGCCAACCGGGACAACTATGGCTACACCTTC.

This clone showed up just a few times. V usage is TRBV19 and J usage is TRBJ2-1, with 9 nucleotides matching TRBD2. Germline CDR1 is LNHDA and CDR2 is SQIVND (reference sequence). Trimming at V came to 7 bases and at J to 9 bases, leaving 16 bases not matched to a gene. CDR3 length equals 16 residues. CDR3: CASTLNQAGGLGEQFF. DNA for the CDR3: TGTGCCAGTACCCTCAACCAAGCGGGGGGCCTGGGTGAGCAGTTCTTC. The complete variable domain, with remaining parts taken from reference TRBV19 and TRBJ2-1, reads DGGITQSPKYLFRKEGQNVTLSCEQNLNHDAMYWYRQDPGQGLRLIYYSQIVNDFQKGDIAEGYSVSREKKESFPLTVTSAQKNPTAFYLCASTLNQAGGLGEQFFGPGTRLTVL.

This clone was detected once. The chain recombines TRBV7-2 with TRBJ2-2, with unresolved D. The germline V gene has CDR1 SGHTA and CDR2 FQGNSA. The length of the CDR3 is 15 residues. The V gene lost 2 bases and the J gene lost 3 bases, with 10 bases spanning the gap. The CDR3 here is CASSLWGRDTGELFF. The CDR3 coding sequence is TGTGCCAGCAGCTTATGGGGTCGTGACACCGGGGAGCTGTTTTTT. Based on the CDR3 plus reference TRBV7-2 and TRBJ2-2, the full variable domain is GAGVSQSPSNKVTEKGKDVELRCDPISGHTALYWYRQSLGQGLEFLIYFQGNSAPDKSGLPSDRFSAERTGGSVSTLTIQRTQQEDSAVYLCASSLWGRDTGELFFGEGSRLTVL.

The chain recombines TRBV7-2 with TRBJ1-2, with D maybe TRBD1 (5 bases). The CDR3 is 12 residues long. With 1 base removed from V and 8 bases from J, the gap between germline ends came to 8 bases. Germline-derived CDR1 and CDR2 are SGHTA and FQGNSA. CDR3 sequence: CASSLVGVGYTF. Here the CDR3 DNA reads TGTGCCAGCAGCTTAGTAGGGGTCGGCTACACCTTC. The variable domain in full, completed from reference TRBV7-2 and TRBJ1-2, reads GAGVSQSPSNKVTEKGKDVELRCDPISGHTALYWYRQSLGQGLEFLIYFQGNSAPDKSGLPSDRFSAERTGGSVSTLTIQRTQQEDSAVYLCASSLVGVGYTFGSGTRLTVV.

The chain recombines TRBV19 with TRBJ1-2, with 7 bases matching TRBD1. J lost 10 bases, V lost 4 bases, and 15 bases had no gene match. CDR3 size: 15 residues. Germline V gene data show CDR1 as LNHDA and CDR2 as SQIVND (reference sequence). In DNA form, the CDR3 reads TGTGCCAGTAGTAATCGACAGGGCCGAAGCGTATACTACACCTTC. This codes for CASSNRQGRSVYYTF.

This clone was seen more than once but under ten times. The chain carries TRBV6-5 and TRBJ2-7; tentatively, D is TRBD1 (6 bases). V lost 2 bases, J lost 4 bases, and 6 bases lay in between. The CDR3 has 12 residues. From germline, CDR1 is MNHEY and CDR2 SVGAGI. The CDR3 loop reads CASSYDRYEQYF. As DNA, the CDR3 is TGTGCCAGCAGTTACGACAGGTACGAGCAGTACTTC.

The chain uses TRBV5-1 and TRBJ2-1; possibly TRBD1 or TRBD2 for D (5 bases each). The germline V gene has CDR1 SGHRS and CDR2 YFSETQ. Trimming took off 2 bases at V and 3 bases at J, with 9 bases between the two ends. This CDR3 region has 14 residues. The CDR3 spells CASSFGGNYNEQFF. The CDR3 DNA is TGCGCCAGCAGCTTTGGGGGAAACTACAATGAGCAGTTCTTC.

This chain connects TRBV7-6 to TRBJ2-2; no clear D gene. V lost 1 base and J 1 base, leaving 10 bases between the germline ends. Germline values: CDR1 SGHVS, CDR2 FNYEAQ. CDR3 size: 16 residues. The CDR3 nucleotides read TGTGCCAGCAGCTTAGTTGCCAGCTGGAACACCGGGGAGCTGTTTTTT. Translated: CASSLVASWNTGELFF.

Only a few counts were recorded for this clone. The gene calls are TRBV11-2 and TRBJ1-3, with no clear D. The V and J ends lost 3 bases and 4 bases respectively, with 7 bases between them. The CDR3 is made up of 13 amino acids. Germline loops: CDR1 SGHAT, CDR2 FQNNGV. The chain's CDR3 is CASSFSMGNTIYF. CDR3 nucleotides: TGTGCCAGCAGCTTCTCGATGGGAAACACCATATATTTT.

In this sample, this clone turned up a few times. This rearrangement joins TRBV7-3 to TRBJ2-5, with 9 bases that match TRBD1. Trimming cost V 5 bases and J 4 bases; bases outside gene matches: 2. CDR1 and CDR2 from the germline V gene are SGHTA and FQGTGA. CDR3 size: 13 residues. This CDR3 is CASSATGGETQYF. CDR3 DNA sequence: TGTGCCAGCAGCGCGACAGGGGGAGAGACCCAGTACTTC.

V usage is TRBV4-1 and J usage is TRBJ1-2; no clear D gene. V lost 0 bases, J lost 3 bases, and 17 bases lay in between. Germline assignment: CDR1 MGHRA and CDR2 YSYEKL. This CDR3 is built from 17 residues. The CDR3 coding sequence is TGCGCCAGCAGCCAAGAACCAAGACTAACAGTGCACTATGGCTACACCTTC. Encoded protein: CASSQEPRLTVHYGYTF.

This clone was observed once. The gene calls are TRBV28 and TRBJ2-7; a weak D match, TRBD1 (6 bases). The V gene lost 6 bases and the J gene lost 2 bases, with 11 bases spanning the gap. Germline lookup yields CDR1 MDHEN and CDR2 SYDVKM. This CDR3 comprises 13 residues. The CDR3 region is CASRTGPTYEQYF. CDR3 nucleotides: TGTGCCAGCAGGACAGGTCCTACCTACGAGCAGTACTTC.

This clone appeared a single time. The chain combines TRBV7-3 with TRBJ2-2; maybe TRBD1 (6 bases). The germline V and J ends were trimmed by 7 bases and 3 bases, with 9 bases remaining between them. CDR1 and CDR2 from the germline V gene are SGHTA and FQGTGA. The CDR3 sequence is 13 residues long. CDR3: CASTPGDTGELFF. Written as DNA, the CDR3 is TGTGCCAGCACCCCAGGGGACACCGGGGAGCTGTTTTTT.